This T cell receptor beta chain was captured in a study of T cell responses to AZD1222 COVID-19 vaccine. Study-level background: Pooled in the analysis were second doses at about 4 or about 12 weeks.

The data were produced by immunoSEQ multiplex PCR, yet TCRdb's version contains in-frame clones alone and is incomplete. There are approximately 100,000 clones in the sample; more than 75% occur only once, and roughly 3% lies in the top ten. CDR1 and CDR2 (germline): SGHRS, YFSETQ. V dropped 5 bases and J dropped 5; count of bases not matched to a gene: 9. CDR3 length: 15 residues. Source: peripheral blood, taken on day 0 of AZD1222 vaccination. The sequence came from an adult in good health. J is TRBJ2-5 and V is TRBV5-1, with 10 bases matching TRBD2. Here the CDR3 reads CASRITGTSDETQYF. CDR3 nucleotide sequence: TGCGCCAGCAGGATCACCGGGACTAGCGATGAGACCCAGTACTTC.